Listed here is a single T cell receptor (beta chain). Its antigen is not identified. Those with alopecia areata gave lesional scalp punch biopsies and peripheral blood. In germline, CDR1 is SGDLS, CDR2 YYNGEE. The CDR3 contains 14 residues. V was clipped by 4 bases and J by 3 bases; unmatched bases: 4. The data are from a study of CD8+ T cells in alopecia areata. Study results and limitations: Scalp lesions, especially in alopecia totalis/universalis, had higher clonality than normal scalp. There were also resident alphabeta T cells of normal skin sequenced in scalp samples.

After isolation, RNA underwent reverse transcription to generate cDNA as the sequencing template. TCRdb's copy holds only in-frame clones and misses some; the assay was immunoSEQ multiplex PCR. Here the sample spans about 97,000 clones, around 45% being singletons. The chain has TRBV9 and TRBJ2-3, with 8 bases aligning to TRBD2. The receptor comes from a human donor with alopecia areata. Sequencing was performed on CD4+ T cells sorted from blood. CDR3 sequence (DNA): TGTGCCAGCAGCTCGGGACTAGAGACAGATACGCAGTATTTT. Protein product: CASSSGLETDTQYF.